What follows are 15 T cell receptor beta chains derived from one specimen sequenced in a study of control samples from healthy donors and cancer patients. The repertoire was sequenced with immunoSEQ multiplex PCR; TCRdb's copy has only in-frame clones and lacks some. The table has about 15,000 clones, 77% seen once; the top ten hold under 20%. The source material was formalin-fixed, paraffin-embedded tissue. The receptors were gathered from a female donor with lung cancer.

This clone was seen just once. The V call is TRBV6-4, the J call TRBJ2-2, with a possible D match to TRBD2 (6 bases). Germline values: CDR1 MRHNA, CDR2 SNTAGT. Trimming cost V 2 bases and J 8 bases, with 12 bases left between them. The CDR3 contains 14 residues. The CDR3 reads CASSDERESGELFF. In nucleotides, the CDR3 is TGTGCCAGCAGTGACGAACGGGAGTCGGGGGAGCTGTTTTTT.

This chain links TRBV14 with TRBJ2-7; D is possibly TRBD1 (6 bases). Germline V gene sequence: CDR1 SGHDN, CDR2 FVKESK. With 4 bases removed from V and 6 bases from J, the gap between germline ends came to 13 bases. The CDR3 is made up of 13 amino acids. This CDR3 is CASSPRTVGEQYF. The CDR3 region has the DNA TGTGCCAGCAGCCCGAGGACAGTAGGCGAGCAGTACTTC.

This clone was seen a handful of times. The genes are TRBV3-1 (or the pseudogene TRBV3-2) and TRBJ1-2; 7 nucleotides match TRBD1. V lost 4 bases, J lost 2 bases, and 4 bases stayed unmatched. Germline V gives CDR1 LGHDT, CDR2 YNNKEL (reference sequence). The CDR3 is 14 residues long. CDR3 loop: CASSRGTENYGYTF. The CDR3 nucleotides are TGTGCCAGCAGCCGCGGGACAGAGAACTATGGCTACACCTTC.

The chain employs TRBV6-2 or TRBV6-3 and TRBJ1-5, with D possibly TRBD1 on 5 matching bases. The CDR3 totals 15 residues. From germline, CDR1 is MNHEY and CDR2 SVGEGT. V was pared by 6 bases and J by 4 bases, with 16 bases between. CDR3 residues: CASSIVQDFNQPQHF. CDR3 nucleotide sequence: TGTGCCAGCAGCATTGTACAGGATTTTAATCAGCCCCAGCATTTT.

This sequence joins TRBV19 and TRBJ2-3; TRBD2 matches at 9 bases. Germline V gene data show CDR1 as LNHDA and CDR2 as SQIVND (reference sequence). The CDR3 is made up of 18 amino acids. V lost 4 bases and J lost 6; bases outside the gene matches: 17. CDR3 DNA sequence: TGTGCCAGTAGTACTGACTCACCGGGACTAGCTGGGGTGGATACGCAGTATTTT. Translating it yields CASSTDSPGLAGVDTQYF.

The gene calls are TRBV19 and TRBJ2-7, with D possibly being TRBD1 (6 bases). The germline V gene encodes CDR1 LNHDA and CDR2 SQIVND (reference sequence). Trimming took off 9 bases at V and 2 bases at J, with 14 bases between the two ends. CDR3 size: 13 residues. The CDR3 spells CASKQGGPYEQYF. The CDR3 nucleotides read TGTGCCAGCAAACAGGGTGGTCCCTACGAGCAGTACTTC. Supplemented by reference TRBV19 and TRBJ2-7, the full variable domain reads DGGITQSPKYLFRKEGQNVTLSCEQNLNHDAMYWYRQDPGQGLRLIYYSQIVNDFQKGDIAEGYSVSREKKESFPLTVTSAQKNPTAFYLCASKQGGPYEQYFGPGTRLTVT.

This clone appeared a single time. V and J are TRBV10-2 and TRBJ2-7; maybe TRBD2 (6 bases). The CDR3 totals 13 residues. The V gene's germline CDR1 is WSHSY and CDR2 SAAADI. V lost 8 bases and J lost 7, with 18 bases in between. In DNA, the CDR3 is TGCGCCAGCTCAGGAGGGCGCCTACGAGAGCAGTACTTC. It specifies CASSGGRLREQYF.

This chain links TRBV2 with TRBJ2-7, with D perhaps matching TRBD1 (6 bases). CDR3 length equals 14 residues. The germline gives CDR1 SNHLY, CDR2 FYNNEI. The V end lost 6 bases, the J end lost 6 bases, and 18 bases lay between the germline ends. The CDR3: CASRTDRISGEQYF. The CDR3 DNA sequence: TGTGCCAGCAGGACCGACAGGATTTCAGGCGAGCAGTACTTC.

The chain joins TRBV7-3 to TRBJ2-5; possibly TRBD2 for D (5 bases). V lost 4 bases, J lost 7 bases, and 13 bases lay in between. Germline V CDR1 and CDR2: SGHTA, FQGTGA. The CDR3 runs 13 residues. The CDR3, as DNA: TGTGCCAGCAGCTCGTTTAGCAGCGGGACCCAGTACTTC. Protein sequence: CASSSFSSGTQYF.

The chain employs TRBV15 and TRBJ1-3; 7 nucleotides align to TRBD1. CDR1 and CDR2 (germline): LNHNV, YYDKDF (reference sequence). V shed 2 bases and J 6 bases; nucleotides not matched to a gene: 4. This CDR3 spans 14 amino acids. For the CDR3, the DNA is TGTGCCACCAGCAGACCGGGACAGTCAAACACCATATATTTT. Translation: CATSRPGQSNTIYF.

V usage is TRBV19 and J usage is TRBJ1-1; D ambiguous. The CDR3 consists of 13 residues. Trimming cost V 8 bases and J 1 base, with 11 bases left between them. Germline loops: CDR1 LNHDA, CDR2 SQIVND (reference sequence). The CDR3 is CASQNTENTEAFF. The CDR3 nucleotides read TGTGCCAGTCAAAATACAGAGAACACTGAAGCTTTCTTT.

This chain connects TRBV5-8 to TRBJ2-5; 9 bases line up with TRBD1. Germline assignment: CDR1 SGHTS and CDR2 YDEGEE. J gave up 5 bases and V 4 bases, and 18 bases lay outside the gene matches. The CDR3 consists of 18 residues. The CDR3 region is CASSRGHPGTGRTETQYF. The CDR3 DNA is TGTGCCAGCAGCCGCGGGCACCCAGGGACAGGGAGGACGGAGACCCAGTACTTC. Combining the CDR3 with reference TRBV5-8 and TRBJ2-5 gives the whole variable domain EAGVTQSPTHLIKTRGQQATLRCSPISGHTSVYWYQQALGLGLQFLLWYDEGEERNRGNFPPRFSGRQFPNYSSELNVNALELEDSALYLCASSRGHPGTGRTETQYFGPGTRLLVL.

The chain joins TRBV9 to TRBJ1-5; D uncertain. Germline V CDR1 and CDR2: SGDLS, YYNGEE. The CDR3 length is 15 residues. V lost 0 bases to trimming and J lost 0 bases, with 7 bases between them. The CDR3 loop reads CASSVGGYSNQPQHF. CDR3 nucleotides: TGTGCCAGCAGCGTAGGCGGATATAGCAATCAGCCCCAGCATTTT.

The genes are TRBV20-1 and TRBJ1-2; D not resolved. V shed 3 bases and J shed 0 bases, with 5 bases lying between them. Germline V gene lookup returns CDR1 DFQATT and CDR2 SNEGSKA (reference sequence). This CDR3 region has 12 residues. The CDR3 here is CSASEPNYGYTF. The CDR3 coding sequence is TGCAGTGCTAGTGAGCCTAACTATGGCTACACCTTC.

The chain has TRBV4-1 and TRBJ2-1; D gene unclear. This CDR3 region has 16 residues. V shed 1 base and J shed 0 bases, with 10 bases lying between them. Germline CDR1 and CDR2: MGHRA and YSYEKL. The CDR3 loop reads CASSQVPQSSYNEQFF. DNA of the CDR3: TGCGCCAGCAGCCAAGTTCCGCAAAGCTCCTACAATGAGCAGTTCTTC.